The present T cell receptor (beta chain) was sequenced within a study of vaccination and CD4 T cells after COVID-19. Findings of the study overall: Convalescent patients' clones that were vaccine-specific were spike mono-reactive in 304 of 307 cases.

This clonotype was observed a single time. What it recognizes is unknown. This CDR3 is 16 amino acids long. J was trimmed by 7 bases and V by 0 bases; bases with no gene match: 12. CDR1 is SGHKS and CDR2 is YYEKEE in the germline V gene (reference sequence). Sequenced with the Oncomine TCR Beta short-read assay was DNA taken from cultured CD4+ T cells. Cultured CD4+ T cells yielded the extracted genomic DNA. TCRdb redid the calling of the PCR reads with MiXCR, one entry per CDR3 protein. The data contain about 18,000 distinct CDR3 sequences, more than 50% of them singletons. Stated treatment: approximately nine-day PBMC culture with coronavirus spike peptide pools or control peptides (ViraFEST assay).

The chain joins TRBV5-5 to TRBJ1-2, with 7 bases that match TRBD1. The receptor comes from a human donor who had recovered from COVID-19. The sequences come from CD4+ T cells from blood, cultured in vitro, collected before SARS-CoV-2 vaccination. The CDR3 region has the DNA TGTGCCAGCAGCTTGGATTTTGGCAGGGGGATTGGTGGCTACACCTTC. This sequence encodes CASSLDFGRGIGGYTF.